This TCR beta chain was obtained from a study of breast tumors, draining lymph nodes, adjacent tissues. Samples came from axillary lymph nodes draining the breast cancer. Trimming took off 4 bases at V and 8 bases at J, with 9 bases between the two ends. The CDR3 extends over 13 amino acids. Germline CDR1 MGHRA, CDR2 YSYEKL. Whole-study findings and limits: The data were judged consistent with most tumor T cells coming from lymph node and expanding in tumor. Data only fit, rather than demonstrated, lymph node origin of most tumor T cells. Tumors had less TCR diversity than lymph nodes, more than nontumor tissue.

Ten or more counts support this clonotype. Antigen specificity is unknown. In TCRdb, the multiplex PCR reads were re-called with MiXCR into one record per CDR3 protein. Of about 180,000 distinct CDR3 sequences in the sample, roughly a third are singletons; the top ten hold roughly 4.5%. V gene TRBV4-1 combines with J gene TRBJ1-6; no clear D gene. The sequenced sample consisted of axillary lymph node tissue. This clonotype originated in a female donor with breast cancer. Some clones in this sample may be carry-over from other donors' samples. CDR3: CASSPHRDSPLHF. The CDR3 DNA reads TGCGCCAGCAGCCCGCACCGGGATTCACCCCTCCACTTT.